This TCR beta chain was identified in a study of T cell responses to AZD1222 COVID-19 vaccine. About the study: The analysis combined second doses at about 4 or about 12 weeks.

Repertoires were generated with immunoSEQ multiplex PCR, while TCRdb's copy carries only in-frame clones and drops some. The repertoire consists of 90,000 to 110,000 clones, with around 87% occurring once and the leading ten covering roughly 2.6%. Study results and limitations: The breadth and depth of Spike-specific TCRs increased once two AZD1222 doses had been given. White British ancestry dominated among donors, who included more females, and clonal diversity was possibly underestimated.

The germline V gene has CDR1 SGHNT and CDR2 YENEEA. Deletions cut 1 base from V and 4 bases from J, with 12 bases between. This CDR3 spans 15 amino acids. As to this clone: Its antigen is not identified.

The sample here was peripheral blood, taken on day 0 of AZD1222 vaccination. This clonotype originated in an adult in good health. J is TRBJ2-3 and V is TRBV11-3; D is uncertain. The CDR3 bases are TGTGCCAGCAGCTTAGTACGGGTGTTCCCAGATACGCAGTATTTT. It yields the protein CASSLVRVFPDTQYF.